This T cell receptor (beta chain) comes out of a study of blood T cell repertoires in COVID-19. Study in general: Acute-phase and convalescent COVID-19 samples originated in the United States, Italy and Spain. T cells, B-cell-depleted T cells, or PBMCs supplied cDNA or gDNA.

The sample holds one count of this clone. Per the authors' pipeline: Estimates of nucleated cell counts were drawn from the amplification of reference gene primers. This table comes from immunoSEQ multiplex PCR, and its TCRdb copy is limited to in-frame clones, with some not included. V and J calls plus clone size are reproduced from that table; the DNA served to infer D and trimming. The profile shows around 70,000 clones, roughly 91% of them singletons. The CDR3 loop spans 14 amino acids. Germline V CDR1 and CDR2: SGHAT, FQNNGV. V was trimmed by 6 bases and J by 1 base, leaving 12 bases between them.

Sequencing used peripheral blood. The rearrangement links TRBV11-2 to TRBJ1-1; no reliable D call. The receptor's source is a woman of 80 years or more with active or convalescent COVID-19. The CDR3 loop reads CASREAIGNTEAFF. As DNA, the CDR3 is TGTGCCAGCAGGGAGGCCATCGGGAACACTGAAGCTTTCTTT.